This T cell receptor beta chain comes out of a study of Ad26.COV2.S vaccination and SARS-CoV-2 variants (dated by TCRdb to about 2021). For the wider study: Donors in the vaccine arm were drawn from COV1001, a multicentre, randomized, double-blind, placebo-controlled phase I-IIa trial testing Ad26.COV2.S in healthy adults. Ad26.COV2.S was given intramuscularly at 5x10^10 or 1x10^11 viral particles, as a single shot or as two shots 56 days apart. TCRbeta repertoire sequencing served as the tool for gauging how specific and how broad the SARS-CoV-2-reactive T cell receptors were following Ad26.COV2.S vaccination. A total of approximately 32 samples were included in the TCR-sequenced set, comprising some 20 Ad26.COV2.S vaccine recipients, 5 placebo recipients and 8 SARS-CoV-2 convalescent individuals. Participants in the trial were split at random into five groups of five each, receiving low-dose or high-dose Ad26.COV2.S once or twice, or else placebo on both occasions. Investigators remained blinded to trial group allocation during experiments and outcome assessment. What the authors observed across the whole study: Compared with placebo recipients, Ad26.COV2.S recipients showed higher spike-specific TCR breadth (P = 0.0014). Vaccine and placebo recipients had similar non-spike TCR breadth, a finding consistent with the vaccine containing only spike. The authors noted that the TCR breadth and depth analyses may have underestimated total T cell responses. Substantial breadth of spike-specific CD8+ and CD4+ T cell responses was reported after vaccination. The study was not powered to compare responses between vaccine doses or regimens.

The immunoSEQ Assay was used to sequence TCRbeta CDR3 regions. After extraction, genomic DNA underwent amplification by bias-controlled multiplex PCR, followed by high-throughput sequencing. On the authors' methods: To quantify the absolute abundance of every unique TCRbeta CDR3 region, sequences were collapsed and filtered. T cell fraction was estimated by normalizing TCRbeta template counts to usable DNA, with usable DNA measured through amplification of reference genes found in all nucleated cells. Repertoire TCRs were annotated as SARS-CoV-2-specific when V gene, CDR3 amino acid sequence and J gene were exactly matched to a known reactive TCR set. The reference SARS-CoV-2 TCR set was obtained from MIRA and was filtered for enrichment in COVID-19-positive ImmuneCODE repertoires, whereby public or cross-reactive TCRs were removed. Using the MIRA antigens, annotated TCRs were further analysed by specific ORF or by position within an ORF. Breadth was defined as the number of annotated unique rearrangements divided by the total number of unique productive rearrangements, and depth was defined as the summed frequency of the annotated unique rearrangements. TCR breadth was compared between groups using two-sided Wilcoxon rank-sum tests. TCRdb holds this immuneACCESS table with in-frame rearrangements only. Some clones are missing; in checked studies, unresolved V genes explain under half, and the rest has no known cause. That table is the source of V, J and clone size, and D and trimming were worked out from the DNA. This sample gives about 680,000 clones in total; more than 80% of them show up just once. Jointly, the top ten make up approximately 1.5% of the sample.

Turning to this clone: There is no known antigen for this receptor. Base qualities are not at hand, and no much larger clone is one base apart.

Including cysteine and phenylalanine, the CDR3 has 12 amino acids. Solely the CDR3 DNA is kept, with 36 bases framed from the first base. Trimming removed 5 bases from V and 13 bases from J, leaving 14 bases between the germline ends. Looking up the germline V gene (reference sequence) yields CDR1 MNHEY and CDR2 SMNVEV. The meaning of the sample's treatment or condition label: over 15 received Ad26.COV2.S at low or high dose, single or two shots; roughly 5 received placebo; per-sample allocation not given. For vaccine and placebo recipients, the sequenced repertoires came from samples collected on day 63 after the first injection. Between 29 July and 7 August 2020, Cohort 1b enrolled 20 to 30 adults aged 18-55 years at one site in Boston, USA. Ad26.COV2.S consisted of a replication-incompetent adenovirus type 26 vector by which a prefusion-stabilized SARS-CoV-2 spike protein from the original Wuhan strain was expressed.

The chain joins TRBV27 to TRBJ1-4; there is no confident call for the D gene. The source was peripheral blood, collected in a trial of Ad26.COV2.S vaccine versus placebo. The TCR was taken from a person aged 18-60 years who received the Ad26.COV2.S COVID-19 vaccine or a placebo. This receptor has the CDR3 CASSPRFGLLFF. The sequence in DNA is TGTGCCAGCAGTCCCCGGTTTGGGTTACTGTTTTTT.